This TCR beta chain was identified during a study of blood T cell repertoires in COVID-19. Per the authors' pipeline: Researchers report that nucleated cell counts were estimated from reference gene primer amplification. Assay: immunoSEQ multiplex PCR; the TCRdb copy retains only in-frame clones and omits some. V and J calls and clone size are copied from that table; D and trimming were computed from the DNA. The sample lists about 130,000 clones; about 79% were seen once. As regards this clone: Other DNA sequences within the sample encode an identical CDR3.

Germline-derived CDR1 and CDR2 are ENHRY and SYGVKD. The CDR3 has 13 residues. V trimming: 7 bases; J trimming: 5 bases; junction bases outside the gene matches: 6. The sequencing input was peripheral blood. The TCR was taken from a woman of 80 years or more with acute or convalescent COVID-19. The V gene is TRBV10-3, the J gene TRBJ1-1; 8 bases align to TRBD1. The CDR3: CAIKGQGGTEAFF. As DNA, the CDR3 is TGTGCCATCAAAGGACAGGGTGGGACTGAAGCTTTCTTT.